A selection of T cell receptor beta chains follows, all from one sample in a study of Graves' ophthalmopathy and Graves' hyperthyroidism. TCRdb re-analysed the multiplex PCR reads in MiXCR, keeping a single row per CDR3 protein. The data show a few hundred thousand distinct CDR3 sequences, 35% to 40% seen once. The sample was peripheral blood or thyroid tissue (not recorded which). The origin of the receptors is an adult man with Graves' hyperthyroidism. The CDR3 runs from the conserved cysteine through the conserved F or W. The order of the fields is clone size, D gene, V gene, J gene, CDR3 protein, CDR3 DNA. D genes are given only for firm matches. For some rows the clone size is stated as once, few or many, or as a class when expanded; others skip it.

size: -
D: -
V: TRBV5-5
J: TRBJ2-5
CDR3: CASSLDRASGLQETQYF
DNA: TGTGCCAGCAGCTTAGACAGGGCTAGCGGGTTGCAAGAGACCCAGTACTTC

size: many
D: -
V: TRBV5-1
J: TRBJ1-1
CDR3: CASSQGGTTEAFF
DNA: TGCGCCAGCAGCCAGGGAGGCACCACTGAAGCTTTCTTT

size: -
D: -
V: TRBV7-9
J: TRBJ2-1
CDR3: CASSSNNEQFF
DNA: TGTGCCAGCAGCTCTAACAATGAGCAGTTCTTC

size: -
D: TRBD1
V: TRBV19
J: TRBJ1-5
CDR3: CASSIGDRGLVDNQPQHF
DNA: TGTGCCAGTAGTATAGGGGACAGGGGGCTTGTGGACAATCAGCCCCAGCATTTT

size: -
D: -
V: TRBV7-9
J: TRBJ2-3
CDR3: CASSSQVAGGTDTQYF
DNA: TGCGCCAGCAGCTCCCAAGTGGCGGGTGGTACAGATACGCAGTATTTT

size: few
D: TRBD2
V: TRBV2
J: TRBJ2-3
CDR3: CASSLAGGTSTDTQYF
DNA: TGTGCCAGCAGCCTAGCGGGGGGGACTAGCACAGATACGCAGTATTTT

size: -
D: TRBD2
V: TRBV29-1
J: TRBJ2-5
CDR3: CSVTRDGGETQYF
DNA: TGCAGCGTGACCAGGGACGGGGGGGAGACCCAGTACTTC

size: many
D: -
V: TRBV6-1
J: TRBJ1-1
CDR3: CASSLRGQFEAFF
DNA: TGTGCCAGCAGCCTACGGGGGCAATTTGAAGCTTTCTTT

size: -
D: -
V: TRBV20-1
J: TRBJ1-5
CDR3: CSARPGTPAETQHF
DNA: TGCAGTGCTAGACCCGGGACACCGGCGGAGACCCAGCATTTT

size: -
D: -
V: TRBV12-3/TRBV12-4
J: TRBJ1-5
CDR3: CASRTRDSGQPQHF
DNA: TGTGCCAGCAGGACCCGGGACTCGGGGCAGCCCCAGCATTTT

size: many
D: -
V: TRBV19
J: TRBJ2-7
CDR3: CASSIIGLPYEQYF
DNA: TGTGCCAGTAGTATTATCGGACTCCCCTACGAGCAGTACTTC

size: many
D: -
V: TRBV5-1
J: TRBJ1-2
CDR3: CASSLGVGTGKANYGYTF
DNA: TGCGCCAGCAGCTTGGGAGTCGGGACGGGAAAAGCTAACTATGGCTACACCTTC

size: many
D: TRBD1
V: TRBV20-1
J: TRBJ1-6
CDR3: CSAKMGQTGSPLHF
DNA: TGCAGTGCTAAAATGGGACAGACAGGTTCACCCCTCCACTTT

size: few
D: TRBD1
V: TRBV7-3
J: TRBJ2-1
CDR3: CASSPGTVNNEQFF
DNA: TGTGCCAGCAGCCCCGGGACAGTAAACAATGAGCAGTTCTTC

size: many
D: -
V: TRBV20-1
J: TRBJ2-6
CDR3: CSADGRRFSGANVLTF
DNA: TGCAGTGCCGATGGGCGGAGGTTCTCTGGGGCCAACGTCCTGACTTTC

size: few
D: -
V: TRBV7-9
J: TRBJ2-3
CDR3: CASSPGLSYTDTQYF
DNA: TGTGCCAGCAGCCCCGGACTCAGCTACACAGATACGCAGTATTTT

size: -
D: -
V: TRBV9
J: TRBJ2-3
CDR3: CASSALQGSTDTQYF
DNA: TGTGCCAGCAGCGCCCTACAGGGTAGCACAGATACGCAGTATTTT

size: -
D: -
V: TRBV3-1
J: TRBJ2-2
CDR3: CASSQDQGRVGELFF
DNA: TGTGCCAGCAGCCAAGATCAGGGAAGGGTCGGAGAGCTGTTTTTT

size: -
D: TRBD2
V: TRBV5-6
J: TRBJ2-6
CDR3: CASSLWGGYSGANVLTF
DNA: TGTGCCAGCAGCCTTTGGGGGGGGTACTCTGGGGCCAACGTCCTGACTTTC

size: many
D: -
V: TRBV5-8
J: TRBJ1-1
CDR3: CASSPPSGGRRAEAFF
DNA: TGTGCCAGCAGCCCTCCTTCGGGAGGGCGAAGGGCTGAAGCTTTCTTT

size: many
D: -
V: TRBV19
J: TRBJ1-2
CDR3: CASRQGWSYGYTF
DNA: TGTGCCAGTCGACAAGGGTGGAGCTATGGCTACACCTTC

size: many
D: TRBD1
V: TRBV7-9
J: TRBJ2-7
CDR3: CASRGGQGSSYEQYF
DNA: TGTGCCAGCAGGGGCGGACAGGGGAGCTCCTACGAGCAGTACTTC

size: many
D: TRBD1
V: TRBV11-3
J: TRBJ2-6
CDR3: CASSSSRTGESSGANVLTF
DNA: TGTGCCAGCAGCTCATCACGGACAGGGGAATCCTCTGGGGCCAACGTCCTGACTTTC

size: once
D: TRBD1
V: TRBV10-3
J: TRBJ1-5
CDR3: CASSEGGWAADSNQPQHF
DNA: TGTGCCAGCAGTGAAGGGGGCTGGGCAGCCGATAGCAATCAGCCCCAGCATTTT

size: -
D: TRBD1
V: TRBV24-1
J: TRBJ1-2
CDR3: CATSNLGQDYGYTF
DNA: TGTGCCACCAGCAACTTGGGACAGGATTATGGCTACACCTTC

size: -
D: TRBD1
V: TRBV19
J: TRBJ1-1
CDR3: CARRQGAENTEAFF
DNA: TGTGCCCGCCGCCAGGGGGCCGAGAACACTGAAGCTTTCTTT

size: many
D: TRBD1
V: TRBV7-8
J: TRBJ1-1
CDR3: CASSLNYRGSNTEAFF
DNA: TGTGCCAGCAGCTTAAATTACAGGGGTTCGAACACTGAAGCTTTCTTT

size: -
D: -
V: TRBV5-1
J: TRBJ1-1
CDR3: CAEGWTEAFF
DNA: TGCGCAGAGGGTTGGACTGAAGCTTTCTTT

size: -
D: TRBD1
V: TRBV18
J: TRBJ1-2
CDR3: CAGSPADRDVNGYTF
DNA: TGTGCCGGCTCGCCGGCCGACAGGGACGTTAATGGCTACACCTTC

size: once
D: TRBD1
V: TRBV13
J: TRBJ2-3
CDR3: CASSLDRGSGTQYF
DNA: TGTGCCAGCAGCTTGGACAGGGGAAGCGGTACGCAGTATTTT

size: -
D: TRBD2
V: TRBV11-1
J: TRBJ2-5
CDR3: CASGLSTSGETQYF
DNA: TGTGCCAGCGGACTCTCGACTAGCGGTGAGACCCAGTACTTC

size: -
D: -
V: TRBV5-6
J: TRBJ2-2
CDR3: CASSRAGHQPGELFF
DNA: TGTGCCAGCAGCCGGGCTGGACACCAGCCCGGGGAGCTGTTTTTT

size: few
D: TRBD1
V: TRBV28
J: TRBJ2-7
CDR3: CASRDRTYEQYF
DNA: TGTGCCAGTAGGGACAGGACCTACGAGCAGTACTTC

size: -
D: -
V: TRBV4-1
J: TRBJ2-7
CDR3: CASRGQGVHEQYF
DNA: TGCGCCAGCAGAGGCCAGGGCGTCCACGAGCAGTACTTC

size: many
D: TRBD1
V: TRBV29-1
J: TRBJ1-6
CDR3: CSAGQGATNSPLHF
DNA: TGCAGCGCCGGACAGGGGGCAACAAACTCACCCCTCCACTTT

size: -
D: -
V: TRBV12-3/TRBV12-4
J: TRBJ1-3
CDR3: CASSLIGGNGNTIYF
DNA: TGTGCCAGCAGTTTAATCGGAGGGAACGGAAACACCATATATTTT

size: few
D: -
V: TRBV6-5
J: TRBJ1-2
CDR3: CASSSKGSNYGYTF
DNA: TGTGCCAGCAGTAGTAAGGGGTCTAACTATGGCTACACCTTC

size: -
D: TRBD2
V: TRBV29-1
J: TRBJ2-5
CDR3: CSASSGGLQYF
DNA: TGCAGCGCCAGTAGCGGGGGGCTCCAGTACTTC

size: -
D: -
V: TRBV6-5
J: TRBJ1-1
CDR3: CASSYSMVLNTEAFF
DNA: TGTGCCAGCAGTTACTCTATGGTGTTGAACACTGAAGCTTTCTTT

size: -
D: -
V: TRBV2
J: TRBJ2-2
CDR3: CASSYSRQRVTGELYF
DNA: TGTGCCAGCAGTTACTCAAGGCAAAGGGTTACCGGGGAGCTGTATTTT

size: many
D: -
V: TRBV29-1
J: TRBJ1-2
CDR3: CSALASGAPADYGYTF
DNA: TGCAGCGCCCTAGCATCAGGGGCGCCCGCAGACTATGGCTACACCTTC

size: many
D: TRBD1
V: TRBV10-1
J: TRBJ2-5
CDR3: CASSESMGQAGGTQYF
DNA: TGCGCCAGCAGTGAGTCGATGGGACAGGCTGGAGGGACCCAGTACTTC

size: -
D: TRBD2
V: TRBV10-1
J: TRBJ2-1
CDR3: CASSEVAGVSRNEQFF
DNA: TGCGCCAGCAGTGAAGTCGCGGGAGTCTCTCGCAATGAGCAGTTCTTC

size: -
D: -
V: TRBV30
J: TRBJ1-1
CDR3: CAFNMDTEAFF
DNA: TGTGCTTTTAATATGGACACTGAAGCTTTCTTT

size: many
D: -
V: TRBV6-4
J: TRBJ1-2
CDR3: CASSEVAGMGGYTF
DNA: TGTGCCAGCAGTGAGGTGGCGGGGATGGGCGGCTACACCTTC

size: few
D: TRBD2
V: TRBV7-9
J: TRBJ2-7
CDR3: CASSLETSGTYEQYF
DNA: TGTGCCAGCAGCTTAGAAACTAGCGGAACCTACGAGCAGTACTTC

size: once
D: TRBD2
V: TRBV6-6
J: TRBJ2-1
CDR3: CASSYSMSPGLAGNEQFF
DNA: TGTGCCAGCAGTTACTCGATGAGTCCGGGTCTAGCGGGGAATGAGCAGTTCTTC

size: many
D: TRBD1
V: TRBV12-3/TRBV12-4
J: TRBJ2-6
CDR3: CASSFGTETLSGANVLTF
DNA: TGTGCCAGCAGTTTCGGGACAGAGACTCTCTCTGGGGCCAACGTCCTGACTTTC